This T cell receptor beta chain comes out of a study of blood T cell repertoires in COVID-19. Overall study: Whether acute or convalescent, the COVID-19 samples came from the United States, Italy and Spain. T cells, B-cell-depleted T cells, or PBMCs supplied cDNA or gDNA.

V shed 6 bases and J 7 bases; nucleotides not matched to a gene: 12. Germline CDR1 WSHSY, CDR2 SAAADI. This CDR3 region has 16 residues. Only a few counts were recorded for this clone. In the original workflow: Estimation of nucleated cell counts relied on the amplification of reference gene primers. The data were produced by immunoSEQ multiplex PCR, yet TCRdb's version contains in-frame clones alone and is incomplete. V and J calls and clone size are given by that table; D and trimming were obtained from the DNA. The sample holds some 64,000 clones, roughly 84% seen once. Sequencing used peripheral blood. This TCR was recovered from a man in his 70s with acute or convalescent COVID-19. The gene calls are TRBV10-2 and TRBJ2-2; 9 nucleotides line up with TRBD2. This chain's CDR3 is CASRSGGGARGGELFF. The CDR3, as DNA: TGCGCCAGCAGGTCTGGCGGGGGGGCCAGGGGCGGGGAGCTGTTTTTT.